A single sample is the source of the 27 T cell receptor beta chains below, sequenced in a study of CD8+ T cells in alopecia areata. cDNA prepared by RNA extraction and subsequent reverse transcription served as the template for sequencing. Sequenced by immunoSEQ multiplex PCR; TCRdb stores in-frame clones only, minus some. The profile covers under 350,000 clones, none occurring a single time. On the basis of CD4, CD8alpha, NKG2D, NKG2ACE and other markers, pooled cutaneous lymph node cells were sorted. Sequenced material: CD4+ T cells sorted from a lymph node. The receptors here all came from a C3H/HeJ mouse with alopecia areata. This line is of MHC haplotype H2-k.

For this clone: Gene names and germline refer to mouse. The read ends 4 residues before the CDR3 terminus; that terminus is restored from the germline J gene. The gene calls are TRBV19 and TRBJ1-2; TRBD1 matches at 8 bases. Germline CDR1 reads FNHDT; CDR2 reads SITEND (reference sequence). This CDR3 is built from 13 residues. The DNA read from the CDR3 is TGTGCCAGCAGAGGGCCAGGGGGCGCC. Protein product: CASRGPGGA. The entire CDR3 protein is CASRGPGGADYTF.

The table lists this clone with many counts. Gene names and germline match the mouse. The read gets to within 4 residues of the CDR3 end, and the germline J gene fills in the rest. This CDR3 is also generated by other DNA sequences in the sample. The chain joins TRBV13-1 to TRBJ2-2, with 8 positions matching TRBD1. The J segment lost 2 bases and the V segment lost 5 bases, leaving 2 bases of the junction unmatched. The CDR3 consists of 14 residues. CDR1 is NSHNY, CDR2 SYGAGN, per germline. Incomplete CDR3 DNA: TGTGCCAGCAGGAGGACAGGGAACACCGGG. Its translation is CASRRTGNTG. The CDR3 in its entirety is CASRRTGNTGQLYF.

This clone has more than one count but fewer than ten. Genes and germline come from the mouse. Sequencing ends 4 residues short of the CDR3 end; the germline J gene provides the rest. This chain uses TRBV19 with TRBJ2-7; D may be TRBD1 (6 bases). Germline CDR1 and CDR2: FNHDT and SITEND (reference sequence). The CDR3 length is 14 residues. V lost 2 bases to trimming and J lost 2 bases, with 11 bases between them. CDR3 amino acids: CASSIGAGAYEQYF. The sequenced part of the CDR3 DNA is TGTGCCAGCAGTATCGGGGCAGGGGCCTAT.

For this clone: Mouse gene names and germline throughout. The chain's CDR3 is CASSQALLDRGQNSDYTF. Partial CDR3 DNA: TGTGCCAGCAGCCAAGCCCTTTTGGACAGGGGGCAAAACTCC. V is TRBV5 and J is TRBJ1-2; 11 bases are shared with TRBD1. Sequencing ends 4 residues short of the CDR3 end; the germline J gene provides the rest. The CDR3 loop spans 18 amino acids. CDR1 is LGHNA, CDR2 YNLKQL, per germline (reference sequence). The junction had 8 bases not matched to a gene; V was cut back by 1 base and J by 1 base.

As regards this clone: Mouse germline and gene names are used. Read sequence stops 4 residues before the CDR3 end, and the germline J gene provides the missing end. The same CDR3 is also encoded by other DNA sequences in this sample. The chain recombines TRBV19 with TRBJ2-1; 7 nucleotides agree with TRBD1. Germline V gene sequence: CDR1 FNHDT, CDR2 SITEND (reference sequence). With V trimmed by 2 bases and J by 1 base, 0 bases remained unmatched. The CDR3 is 14 residues long. The part of the CDR3 DNA that was read is TGTGCCAGCAGTATGACAGGGAACTATGCT. Its translation is CASSMTGNYA. The entire CDR3 protein is CASSMTGNYAEQFF.

In this sample, this clone turned up a few times. Gene names and germline refer to mouse. The CDR3 DNA, read in part, is TGTGCCAGCAGTCCCCGGGACAGGGGAAACACCGGG. It is translated as CASSPRDRGNTG. The entire CDR3 reads CASSPRDRGNTGQLYF. The chain uses TRBV13-1 and TRBJ2-2; 10 bases match TRBD1. Sequencing ends 4 residues short of the CDR3 end; the germline J gene provides the rest. CDR3 size: 16 residues. Per germline, CDR1 NSHNY and CDR2 SYGAGN. V shed 4 bases and J 1 base; nucleotides not matched to a gene: 4.

This clone was observed a few times. The genes are named according to mouse. The CDR3 protein is CASSVPSSAETLYF. The sequenced CDR3 bases are TGTGCCAGCAGTGTTCCTTCTAGTGCAGAA. The V call is TRBV13-1, the J call TRBJ2-3; D is unresolved. The read stops 4 residues short of the end of the CDR3; the missing end is completed from the germline J gene. Germline V gene data show CDR1 as NSHNY and CDR2 as SYGAGN. The CDR3 extends over 14 amino acids. V lost 3 bases and J lost 0, with 8 bases in between.

Comments on this clone: Here the gene names and germline are mouse. The read ends 4 residues shy of where the CDR3 ends; the end is completed using the germline J gene. Other DNA sequences from this sample encode an identical CDR3 as well. The chain is built from TRBV1 and TRBJ2-3; 7 nucleotides match TRBD1. This CDR3 region has 15 residues. V was pared by 5 bases and J by 0 bases, with 5 bases of the junction left unmatched. Germline V gene lookup returns CDR1 NSQYPW and CDR2 LRSPGD (reference sequence). CDR3 amino acids: CTCSTTGASAETLYF. The DNA read from the CDR3 is TGCACCTGCAGTACTACAGGGGCTAGTGCAGAA.

This clone occurred a few times. Any gene name here is a mouse gene name. The missing CDR3 end, 4 residues past where the read stops, is filled in from the germline J gene. Other DNA sequences in this sample translate to the same CDR3. The chain links TRBV17 to TRBJ2-2, with 8 bases fitting TRBD2. CDR3 length equals 15 residues. Germline loops: CDR1 MNHDT, CDR2 YYDKIL. Unmatched junction bases numbered 3, after V lost 3 bases and J lost 3 bases. The CDR3 loop reads CASSSRGGDTGQLYF. CDR3 DNA (partial): TGTGCTAGCAGTAGCCGGGGGGGCGACACCGGG.

The sample holds a few counts of this clone. The limits of the CDR3 on the DNA are not certain, so only TCRdb's listed CDR3 is given. Gene names are the mouse ones. The J gene is TRBJ1-6, the V gene TRBV23; TRBD1 was called by the table and not checked on the DNA. TRBJ1-6 is an ORF, with its function uncertain. From its first to its last residue, the CDR3 has 15 amino acids. Germline V CDR1 and CDR2: KGHTA, FQNQQP. CDR3 sequence reads: CAPAVSGQYNSPLYF.

In this sample, this clone turned up a few times. Since a much larger clone is just one base distant, this may be a read error. Here the gene names and germline are mouse. The CDR3 goes on 4 residues after the read ends, and that part is filled in from the germline J gene. The chain couples TRBV13-2 to TRBJ2-2; D not certain. V dropped 0 bases and J dropped 5 bases, with 5 bases sitting between them. Germline CDR1 reads NNHNN; CDR2 reads SYGAGS (reference sequence). The CDR3 totals 13 residues. The part of the CDR3 DNA that was read is TGTGCCAGCGGTGATGCTTGGACCGGG. Translating gives CASGDAWTG. The complete CDR3 sequence is CASGDAWTGQLYF.

There are a few counts of this clone. The genes are named according to mouse. The CDR3 end lies 4 residues beyond the end of the read and is filled in from the germline J gene. Other DNA sequences of this sample code for an identical CDR3. The gene calls are TRBV5 and TRBJ2-1, with 7 bases matching TRBD1. The CDR3 is 14 residues long. V lost 4 bases, J lost 3 bases, and 3 bases stayed unmatched. The germline CDR1 and CDR2 sequences are LGHNA and YNLKQL (reference sequence). CDR3 bases read: TGTGCCAGCAGCCCCGCAGGGGGCTATGCT. Translating gives CASSPAGGYA. The CDR3 in full is CASSPAGGYAEQFF.

This clone was observed a handful of times. Gene names are the mouse ones. Read sequence stops 4 residues before the CDR3 end, and the germline J gene provides the missing end. This chain joins TRBV1 and TRBJ2-1, with D hard to call. In germline, CDR1 is NSQYPW, CDR2 LRSPGD (reference sequence). V lost 0 bases and J lost 1, with 10 bases in between. This CDR3 is built from 16 residues. The CDR3 spells CTCSADRAANYAEQFF. The DNA read from the CDR3 is TGCACCTGCAGTGCAGATAGAGCAGCAAACTATGCT.

Remarks on this clone: The gene names given are mouse names. Read data end 3 residues before the CDR3 end; the end is taken from the germline J gene. The sample carries other DNA sequences with the same CDR3. The gene calls are TRBV13-1 and TRBJ1-6; possibly TRBD1 for D (6 bases). TRBJ1-6 is reported as an ORF; its role is uncertain. CDR1 is NSHNY and CDR2 is SYGAGN in the germline V gene. Trimming left V 3 bases short and J 5 bases short, with 12 bases between. CDR3 length: 15 residues. The CDR3 protein is CASSGPGQNNSPLYF. CDR3 bases read: TGTGCCAGCAGTGGACCGGGACAAAATAATTCGCCC.

This clone was seen a few times. The germline and genes are mouse ones. The missing CDR3 end, 4 residues past where the read stops, is filled in from the germline J gene. The V gene is TRBV13-2, the J gene TRBJ2-1; TRBD1 matches at 8 bases. The junction had 3 bases not matched to a gene; V was cut back by 7 bases and J by 6 bases. From germline, CDR1 is NNHNN and CDR2 SYGAGS (reference sequence). The CDR3 consists of 12 residues. The sequenced part of the CDR3 DNA is TGTGCCAGCCAGGGGGCGCTTGCT. This gives the protein CASQGALA. The entire CDR3 sequence reads CASQGALAEQFF.

This clone was found a few times. The germline and genes are mouse ones. CDR3 residues: CTCTTGGTDTGQLYF. CDR3 DNA, as far as it was read: TGCACCTGCACCACTGGGGGGACGGACACCGGG. The chain employs TRBV1 and TRBJ2-2, with TRBD2 matching over 9 bases. The read ends 4 residues before the CDR3 terminus; that terminus is restored from the germline J gene. Germline trimming cut 7 bases from V and 3 bases from J; bases unmatched to any gene: 6. The germline V gene has CDR1 NSQYPW and CDR2 LRSPGD (reference sequence). There are 15 residues in the CDR3.

This clone occurred a few times. Gene names and germline refer to mouse. The read stops 4 residues short of the end of the CDR3; the missing end is completed from the germline J gene. The chain carries TRBV13-3 and TRBJ2-1, with D possibly being TRBD1 (6 bases). This CDR3 has 15 residues. The ends were cut back, 0 bases at V and 1 base at J, with 8 bases in the middle. Germline assignment: CDR1 NNHDY and CDR2 SYVADS. CDR3 bases read: TGTGCCAGCAGTGATGAGGGGACAAACTATGCT. It is translated as CASSDEGTNYA. In full, the CDR3 reads CASSDEGTNYAEQFF.

On this clone: Mouse gene names apply. The sequenced part of the CDR3 DNA is TGTGCCTGGATCTGGGATAACCAAGAC. It encodes CAWIWDNQD. The full CDR3 protein reads CAWIWDNQDTQYF. The chain recombines TRBV31 with TRBJ2-5, with D maybe TRBD2 (5 bases). The missing CDR3 end, 4 residues past where the read stops, is filled in from the germline J gene. The CDR3 extends over 13 amino acids. Germline CDR1 is GKSSPN and CDR2 is SITVG. V gave up 4 bases and J gave up 0 bases, with 8 bases separating them.

As regards this clone: The gene symbols are mouse symbols. The CDR3 end lies 4 residues beyond the end of the read and is filled in from the germline J gene. The rearrangement links TRBV1 to TRBJ2-7; D not certain. The CDR3 is 11 amino acids. CDR1 and CDR2 (germline): NSQYPW, LRSPGD (reference sequence). The CDR3 spells CTCSSTDEQYF. Partial CDR3 DNA: TGCACCTGCAGTTCTACAGAT. Using reference TRBV1 and TRBJ2-7 for the parts outside the CDR3, the full variable domain is VTLLEQNPRWRLVPRGQAVNLRCILKNSQYPWMSWYQQDLQKQLQWLFTLRSPGDKEVKSLPGADYLATRVTDTELRLQVANMSQGRTLYCTCSSTDEQYFGPGTRLTVL.

The table lists this clone with a few counts. Any gene name here is a mouse gene name. Coverage ceases 4 residues before the CDR3 finishes, and the germline J gene fills in the end. Other DNA sequences of this sample code for an identical CDR3. The V and J genes are TRBV5 and TRBJ2-2; 7 positions agree with TRBD1. J gave up 3 bases and V 4 bases, and 5 bases lay outside the gene matches. Germline-derived CDR1 and CDR2 are LGHNA and YNLKQL (reference sequence). This CDR3 spans 15 amino acids. The DNA read from the CDR3 is TGTGCCAGCAGCCGAGACAGGGCGGACACCGGG. Amino acid sequence: CASSRDRADTG. The whole CDR3 reads CASSRDRADTGQLYF.

With respect to this clone: Gene names and germline match the mouse. The CDR3 end is not reached by the read, which stops 4 residues before it; the germline J gene fills it in. This chain joins TRBV31 and TRBJ1-1, with D possibly being TRBD1 (5 bases). Germline CDR1 GKSSPN, CDR2 SITVG. The CDR3 length is 12 residues. Between the trimmed V and J ends, which lost 8 bases and 0 bases, there was a span of 10 bases. CDR3 in amino acids: CASRAPNTEVFF. The CDR3 DNA, read in part, is TGTGCCAGCAGGGCCCCAAACACA.

This clone was seen more than once but under ten times. Mouse names are used for the genes. The read falls 4 residues short of the CDR3 end, and the missing part is taken from the germline J gene. The chain combines TRBV1 with TRBJ2-1; 7 bases agree with TRBD1. The germline gives CDR1 NSQYPW, CDR2 LRSPGD (reference sequence). The J segment lost 1 base and the V segment lost 4 bases, leaving 7 bases of the junction unmatched. The CDR3 is 16 amino acids. The CDR3 loop is CTCSGRRDRNYAEQFF. The sequenced part of the CDR3 DNA is TGCACCTGCAGTGGACGGCGGGACAGAAACTATGCT.

Turning to this clone: The listed genes are named as in mouse. From the germline J gene comes the end of the CDR3, since the read stops 4 residues before it. This chain joins TRBV19 and TRBJ2-7; tentative D call: TRBD1 (6 bases). The CDR3 has 11 residues. The germline gives CDR1 FNHDT, CDR2 SITEND (reference sequence). The V end was cut by 7 bases, the J end by 3 bases, with 8 bases between. The DNA read from the CDR3 is TGTGCCAGCGGCAGGGGCTAT. Protein product: CASGRGY. In full, the CDR3 is CASGRGYEQYF.

As regards this clone: Genes and germline come from the mouse. The read halts 4 residues ahead of the CDR3 end, with the missing end drawn from the germline J gene. This chain connects TRBV13-1 to TRBJ2-5; 8 nucleotides align to TRBD1. The CDR3 has 15 residues. Trimming at V came to 3 bases and at J to 3 bases, leaving 6 bases not matched to a gene. Germline lookup yields CDR1 NSHNY and CDR2 SYGAGN. CDR3 bases read: TGTGCCAGCAGTGCGCCCCGGGACAGGCAAGAC. This codes for CASSAPRDRQD. The CDR3 as a whole reads CASSAPRDRQDTQYF.

This clone was observed a handful of times. Genes and germline are mouse. The read ends 4 residues before the CDR3 terminus; that terminus is restored from the germline J gene. The chain carries TRBV13-1 and TRBJ2-3, with TRBD2 identical over 10 bases. V trimming: 5 bases; J trimming: 0 bases; junction bases outside the gene matches: 3. Per germline, CDR1 NSHNY and CDR2 SYGAGN. CDR3 length equals 15 residues. CDR3 loop: CASRDWGFSAETLYF. The CDR3 DNA, read in part, is TGTGCCAGCAGGGACTGGGGGTTTAGTGCAGAA.

The table lists this clone with a few counts. Genes and germline come from the mouse. The sequence runs out 4 residues before the end of the CDR3; the remainder is reconstructed from the germline J gene. The genes are TRBV13-3 and TRBJ2-2; 9 bases are a match to TRBD1. V shed 5 bases and J 0 bases; nucleotides not matched to a gene: 8. Germline V CDR1 and CDR2: NNHDY, SYVADS. This CDR3 spans 17 amino acids. The CDR3 here is CASRGWTGEANTGQLYF. The DNA read from the CDR3 is TGTGCCAGCAGGGGATGGACAGGGGAAGCAAACACCGGG.

With regard to this clone: Mouse gene names and germline throughout. With the read ending 3 residues before the CDR3 end, the germline J gene is used to fill in that end. The sample holds other DNA sequences that translate to the same CDR3. The chain recombines TRBV1 with TRBJ1-6; maybe TRBD1 (5 bases). TRBJ1-6 is an ORF, with its function uncertain. Germline values: CDR1 NSQYPW, CDR2 LRSPGD (reference sequence). The CDR3 totals 14 residues. V lost 3 bases, J lost 4 bases, and 7 bases lay in between. This chain's CDR3 is CTCSAGGYNSPLYF. The covered CDR3 bases are TGCACCTGCAGTGCTGGGGGGTATAATTCGCCC.